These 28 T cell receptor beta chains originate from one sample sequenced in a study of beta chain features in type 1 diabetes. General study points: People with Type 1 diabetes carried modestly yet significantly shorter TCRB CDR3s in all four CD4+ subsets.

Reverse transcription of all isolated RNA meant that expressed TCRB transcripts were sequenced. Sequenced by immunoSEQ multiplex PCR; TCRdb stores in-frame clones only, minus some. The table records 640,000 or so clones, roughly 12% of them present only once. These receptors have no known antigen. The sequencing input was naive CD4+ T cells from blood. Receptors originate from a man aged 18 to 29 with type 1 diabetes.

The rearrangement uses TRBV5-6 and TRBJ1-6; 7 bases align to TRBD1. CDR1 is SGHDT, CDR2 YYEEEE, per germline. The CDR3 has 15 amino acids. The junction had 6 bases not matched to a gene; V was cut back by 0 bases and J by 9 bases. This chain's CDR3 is CASSLANRGSSPLHF. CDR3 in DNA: TGTGCCAGCAGCTTGGCCAACAGGGGAAGTTCACCCCTCCACTTT.

DNA of the CDR3: TGTGCCAGCAGCCTCGGACAGGGAAGTTCACCCCTCCACTTT. Amino acid sequence: CASSLGQGSSPLHF. The genes are TRBV6-5 and TRBJ1-6, with 8 bases aligning to TRBD1. V lost 6 bases to trimming and J lost 9 bases; unmatched junction nucleotides: 7. This CDR3 region has 14 residues. Per the germline V gene, CDR1 is MNHEY and CDR2 is SVGAGI.

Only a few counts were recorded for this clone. CDR3 DNA: TGCGCCAGCAGCCAAGATTTCCTAGCGGGGGGCCCCACAGATACGCAGTATTTT. Translated: CASSQDFLAGGPTDTQYF. The J gene is TRBJ2-3, the V gene TRBV4-1, with 11 bases that match TRBD2. V was pared by 0 bases and J by 2 bases, with 7 bases of the junction left unmatched. CDR1 is MGHRA, CDR2 YSYEKL, per germline. CDR3 length: 18 residues.

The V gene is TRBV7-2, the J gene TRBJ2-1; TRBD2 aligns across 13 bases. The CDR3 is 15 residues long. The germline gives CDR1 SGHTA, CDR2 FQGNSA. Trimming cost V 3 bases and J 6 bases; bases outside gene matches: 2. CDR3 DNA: TGTGCCAGCAGCTTTTGGACTAGCGGGGGCAATGAGCAGTTCTTC. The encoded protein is CASSFWTSGGNEQFF. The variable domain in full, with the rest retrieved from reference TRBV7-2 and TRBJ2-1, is GAGVSQSPSNKVTEKGKDVELRCDPISGHTALYWYRQSLGQGLEFLIYFQGNSAPDKSGLPSDRFSAERTGGSVSTLTIQRTQQEDSAVYLCASSFWTSGGNEQFFGPGTRLTVL.

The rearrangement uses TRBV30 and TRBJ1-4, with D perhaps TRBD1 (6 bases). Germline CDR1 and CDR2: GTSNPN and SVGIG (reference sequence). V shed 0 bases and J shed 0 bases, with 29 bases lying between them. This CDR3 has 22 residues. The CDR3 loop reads CAWSVTLGFGQSIFATNEKLFF. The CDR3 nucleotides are TGTGCCTGGAGTGTAACATTGGGTTTTGGACAGTCAATTTTTGCAACTAATGAAAAACTGTTTTTT.

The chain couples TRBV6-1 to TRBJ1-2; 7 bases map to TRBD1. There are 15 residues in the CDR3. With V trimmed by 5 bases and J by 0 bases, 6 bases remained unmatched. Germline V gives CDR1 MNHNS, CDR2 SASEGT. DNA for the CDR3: TGTGCCAGCAGTCCGCGGACAGGTTCTAACTATGGCTACACCTTC. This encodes CASSPRTGSNYGYTF.

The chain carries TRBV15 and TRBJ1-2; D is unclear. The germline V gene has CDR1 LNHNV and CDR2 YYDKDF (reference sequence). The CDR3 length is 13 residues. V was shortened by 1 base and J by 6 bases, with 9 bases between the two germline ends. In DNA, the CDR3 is TGTGCCACCAGCAGAGTACAGTACGATGGCTACACCTTC. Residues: CATSRVQYDGYTF.

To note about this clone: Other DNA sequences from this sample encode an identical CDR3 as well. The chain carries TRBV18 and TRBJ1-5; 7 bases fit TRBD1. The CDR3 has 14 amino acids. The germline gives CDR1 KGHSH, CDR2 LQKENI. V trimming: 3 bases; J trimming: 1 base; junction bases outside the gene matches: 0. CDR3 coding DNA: TGTGCCAGCTCACCGGGACAGAGCAATCAGCCCCAGCATTTT. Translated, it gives CASSPGQSNQPQHF.

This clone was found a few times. CDR3 bases: TGCGCCAGCAGTCATGGGGAGACCCAGTACTTC. Its protein is CASSHGETQYF. The genes are TRBV5-1 and TRBJ2-5; D ambiguous. CDR3 length equals 11 residues. V dropped 5 bases and J dropped 5 bases, with 7 bases sitting between them. Germline CDR1 SGHRS, CDR2 YFSETQ.

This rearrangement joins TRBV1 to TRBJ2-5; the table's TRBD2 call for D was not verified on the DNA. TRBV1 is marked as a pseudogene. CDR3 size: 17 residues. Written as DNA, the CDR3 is TGCACCAGCAGCCAAAGTTCGACTAGCGGGGAAGGAGAGACCCAGTACTTC. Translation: CTSSQSSTSGEGETQYF.

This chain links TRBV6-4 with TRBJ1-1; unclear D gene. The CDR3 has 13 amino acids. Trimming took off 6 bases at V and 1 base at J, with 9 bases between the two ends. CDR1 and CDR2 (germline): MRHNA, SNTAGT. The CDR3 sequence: CASRGTSNTEAFF. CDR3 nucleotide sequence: TGTGCCAGCAGAGGCACGTCGAACACTGAAGCTTTCTTT.

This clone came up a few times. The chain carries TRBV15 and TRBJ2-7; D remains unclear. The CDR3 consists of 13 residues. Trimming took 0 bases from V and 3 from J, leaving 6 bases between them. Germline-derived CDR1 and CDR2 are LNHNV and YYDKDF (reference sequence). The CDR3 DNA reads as TGTGCCACCAGCAGAGAAGGGAACTACGAGCAGTACTTC. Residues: CATSREGNYEQYF.

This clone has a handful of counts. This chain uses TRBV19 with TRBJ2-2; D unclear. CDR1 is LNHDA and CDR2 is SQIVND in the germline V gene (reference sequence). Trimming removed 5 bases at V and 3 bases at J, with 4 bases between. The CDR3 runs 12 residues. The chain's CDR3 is CASSSYTGELFF. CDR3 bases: TGTGCCAGTAGTTCCTACACCGGGGAGCTGTTTTTT. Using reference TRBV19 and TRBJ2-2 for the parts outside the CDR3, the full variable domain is DGGITQSPKYLFRKEGQNVTLSCEQNLNHDAMYWYRQDPGQGLRLIYYSQIVNDFQKGDIAEGYSVSREKKESFPLTVTSAQKNPTAFYLCASSSYTGELFFGEGSRLTVL.

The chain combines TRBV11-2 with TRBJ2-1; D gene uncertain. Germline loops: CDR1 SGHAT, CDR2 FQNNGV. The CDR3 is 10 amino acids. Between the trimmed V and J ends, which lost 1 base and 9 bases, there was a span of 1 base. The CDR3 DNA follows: TGTGCCAGCAGCTTAGTTGAGCAGTTCTTC. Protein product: CASSLVEQFF. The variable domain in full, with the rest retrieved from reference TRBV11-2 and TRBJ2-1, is EAGVAQSPRYKIIEKRQSVAFWCNPISGHATLYWYQQILGQGPKLLIQFQNNGVVDDSQLPKDRFSAERLKGVDSTLKIQPAKLEDSAVYLCASSLVEQFFGPGTRLTVL.

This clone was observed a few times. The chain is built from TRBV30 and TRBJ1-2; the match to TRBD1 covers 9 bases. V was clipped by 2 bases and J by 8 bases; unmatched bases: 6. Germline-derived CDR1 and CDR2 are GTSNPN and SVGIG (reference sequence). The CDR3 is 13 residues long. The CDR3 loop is CAWSPRDRDGYTF. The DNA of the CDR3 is TGTGCCTGGAGTCCTAGGGACAGGGACGGCTACACCTTC.

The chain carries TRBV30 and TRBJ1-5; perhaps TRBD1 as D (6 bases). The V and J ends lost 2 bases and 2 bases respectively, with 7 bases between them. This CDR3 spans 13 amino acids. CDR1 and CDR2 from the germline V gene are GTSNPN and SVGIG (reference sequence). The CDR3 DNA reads TGTGCCTGGAGTTGGACAGGCAATCAGCCCCAGCATTTT. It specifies CAWSWTGNQPQHF.

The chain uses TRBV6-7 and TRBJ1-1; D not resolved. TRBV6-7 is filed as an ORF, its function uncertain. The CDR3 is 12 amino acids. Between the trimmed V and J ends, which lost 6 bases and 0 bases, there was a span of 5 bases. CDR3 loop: CASRGMNTEAFF. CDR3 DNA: TGTGCCAGCAGGGGCATGAACACTGAAGCTTTCTTT.

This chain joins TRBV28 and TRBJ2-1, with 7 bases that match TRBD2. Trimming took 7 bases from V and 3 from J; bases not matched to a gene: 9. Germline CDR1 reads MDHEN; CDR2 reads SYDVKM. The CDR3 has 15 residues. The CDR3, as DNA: TGTGCCAGCATCAAAACGGGGGGTAGCTACAATGAGCAGTTCTTC. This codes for CASIKTGGSYNEQFF.

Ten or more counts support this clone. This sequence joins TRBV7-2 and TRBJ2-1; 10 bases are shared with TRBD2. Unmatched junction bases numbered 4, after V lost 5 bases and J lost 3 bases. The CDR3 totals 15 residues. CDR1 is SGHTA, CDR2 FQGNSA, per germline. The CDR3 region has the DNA TGTGCCAGCAGCCCTCCTAGCGGGGGCTACAATGAGCAGTTCTTC. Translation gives CASSPPSGGYNEQFF.

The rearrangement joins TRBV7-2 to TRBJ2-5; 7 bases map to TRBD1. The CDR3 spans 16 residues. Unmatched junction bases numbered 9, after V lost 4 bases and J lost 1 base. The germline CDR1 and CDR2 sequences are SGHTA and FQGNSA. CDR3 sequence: CASSSRQGKGQETQYF. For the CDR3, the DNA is TGTGCCAGCAGCTCCCGACAGGGCAAGGGCCAAGAGACCCAGTACTTC. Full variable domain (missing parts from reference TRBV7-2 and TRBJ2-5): GAGVSQSPSNKVTEKGKDVELRCDPISGHTALYWYRQSLGQGLEFLIYFQGNSAPDKSGLPSDRFSAERTGGSVSTLTIQRTQQEDSAVYLCASSSRQGKGQETQYFGPGTRLLVL.

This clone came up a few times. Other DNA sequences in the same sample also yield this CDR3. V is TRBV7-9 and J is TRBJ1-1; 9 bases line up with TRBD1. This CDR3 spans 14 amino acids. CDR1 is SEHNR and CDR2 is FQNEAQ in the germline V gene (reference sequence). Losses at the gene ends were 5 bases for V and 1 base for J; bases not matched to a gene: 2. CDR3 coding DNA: TGTGCCAGCAGCCTGGGACAGGGGAACACTGAAGCTTTCTTT. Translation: CASSLGQGNTEAFF.

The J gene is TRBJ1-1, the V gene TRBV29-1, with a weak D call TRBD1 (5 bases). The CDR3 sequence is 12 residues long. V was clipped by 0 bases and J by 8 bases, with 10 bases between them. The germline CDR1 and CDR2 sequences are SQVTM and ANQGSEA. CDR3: CSVEDRASEAFF. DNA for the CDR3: TGCAGCGTTGAAGACAGGGCATCAGAAGCTTTCTTT.

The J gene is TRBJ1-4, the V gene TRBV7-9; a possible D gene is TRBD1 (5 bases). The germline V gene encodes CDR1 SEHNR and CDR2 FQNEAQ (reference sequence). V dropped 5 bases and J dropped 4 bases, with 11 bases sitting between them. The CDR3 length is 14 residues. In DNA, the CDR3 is TGTGCCAGCAGCCCGGGACGGTTTAATGAAAAACTGTTTTTT. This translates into CASSPGRFNEKLFF.

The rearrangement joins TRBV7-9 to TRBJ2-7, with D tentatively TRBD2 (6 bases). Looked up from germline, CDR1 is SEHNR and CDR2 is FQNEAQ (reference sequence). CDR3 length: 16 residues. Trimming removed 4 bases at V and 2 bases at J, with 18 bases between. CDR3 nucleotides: TGTGCCAGCAGCTCTATTTTGGGGACTGATACCTACGAGCAGTACTTC. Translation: CASSSILGTDTYEQYF.

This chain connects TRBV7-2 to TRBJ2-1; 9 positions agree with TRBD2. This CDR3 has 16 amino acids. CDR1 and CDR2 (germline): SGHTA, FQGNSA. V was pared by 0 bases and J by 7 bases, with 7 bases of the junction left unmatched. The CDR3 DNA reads TGTGCCAGCAGCTTAGCGGAGCTAGCGGGGTCGAATGAGCAGTTCTTC. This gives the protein CASSLAELAGSNEQFF.

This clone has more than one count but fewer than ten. The CDR3 DNA reads TGTGCCAGCAGTCCCCGAGGGGGGGGAGCCTACAATGAGCAGTTCTTC. Translation gives CASSPRGGGAYNEQFF. The chain uses TRBV28 and TRBJ2-1, with D perhaps matching TRBD2 (7 bases). Per the germline V gene, CDR1 is MDHEN and CDR2 is SYDVKM. Trimming removed 5 bases from V and 2 bases from J, with 16 bases in between. The CDR3 extends over 16 amino acids.

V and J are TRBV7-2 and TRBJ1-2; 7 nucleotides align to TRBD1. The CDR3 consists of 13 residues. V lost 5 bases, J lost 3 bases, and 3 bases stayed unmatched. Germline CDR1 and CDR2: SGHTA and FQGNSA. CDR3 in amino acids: CASSTGTDYGYTF. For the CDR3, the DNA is TGTGCCAGCAGCACTGGGACAGACTATGGCTACACCTTC. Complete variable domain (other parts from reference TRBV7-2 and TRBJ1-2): GAGVSQSPSNKVTEKGKDVELRCDPISGHTALYWYRQSLGQGLEFLIYFQGNSAPDKSGLPSDRFSAERTGGSVSTLTIQRTQQEDSAVYLCASSTGTDYGYTFGSGTRLTVV.

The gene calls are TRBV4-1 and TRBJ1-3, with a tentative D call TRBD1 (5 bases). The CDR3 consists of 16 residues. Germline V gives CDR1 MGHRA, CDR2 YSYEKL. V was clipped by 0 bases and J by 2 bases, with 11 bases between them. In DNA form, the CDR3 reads TGCGCCAGCAGCCAAGATCAGGGTTCAACTGGAAACACCATATATTTT. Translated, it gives CASSQDQGSTGNTIYF.